The table lists the clone carrying this TCR beta chain with many counts. What it recognizes is unknown. This sample was included in a study of early T cells in non-severe SARS-CoV-2 infection. Study in general: From unsorted whole blood, bulk RNA was sequenced, and the chains remained unpaired. Overall study results and limits: VDJdb matching favored anti-spike CD8 responses, missing private and CD4 specificities.

The protocol attached unique molecular identifiers to individual cDNA molecules. TCRdb recomputed calls from the 5' RACE reads with MiXCR, one row per CDR3 protein. Here the sample spans tens of thousands of distinct CDR3 sequences, roughly 13% being singletons. This CDR3 is 16 amino acids long. Germline CDR1 is GTSNPN and CDR2 is SVGIG (reference sequence). V was pared by 1 base and J by 2 bases, with 7 bases of the junction left unmatched. Source material: whole blood. The TCR sequence derives from an adult who was a healthcare worker with PCR-confirmed SARS-CoV-2 infection or an uninfected control (not recorded which). V and J are TRBV30 and TRBJ2-1, with TRBD2 matching over 8 bases. Here the CDR3 DNA reads TGTGCCTGGAGTGGTCCGCTAGCGGGCGCCTACAATGAGCAGTTCTTC. The encoded protein is CAWSGPLAGAYNEQFF.